The 24 T cell receptor beta chains below come from one sample, sequenced in a study of T-cell reconstitution after alpha-beta-depleted transplantation in children. During its preparation, the TCRbeta library received unique molecular identifiers. TCRdb reprocessed the PCR reads via MiXCR and lists one record per CDR3 protein. The data contain about 500,000 distinct CDR3 sequences, about an eighth of them singletons. The specimen comprised PBMCs, mostly from graft donor cells, sampled 180 days after TCRalphabeta/CD19-depleted stem cell transplant. These receptors were taken from a female patient younger than 10 who had a stem cell transplant for aplastic anemia, so the T cells may come from the graft donor.

This clonotype was found many times. The chain is built from TRBV5-6 and TRBJ1-1; D is possibly TRBD1 (5 bases). The ends were cut back, 2 bases at V and 0 bases at J, with 8 bases in the middle. Germline loops: CDR1 SGHDT, CDR2 YYEEEE. The CDR3 has 14 amino acids. CDR3 in DNA: TGTGCCAGCAGCTTCGGGACGGTGAACACTGAAGCTTTCTTT. It specifies CASSFGTVNTEAFF.

The gene calls are TRBV27 and TRBJ1-1, with TRBD1 matching over 9 bases. V trimming: 5 bases; J trimming: 4 bases; junction bases outside the gene matches: 8. This CDR3 has 15 residues. The germline gives CDR1 MNHEY, CDR2 SMNVEV (reference sequence). For the CDR3, the DNA is TGTGCCAGCAGTGTACAGGGGGCGGGGAGCACTGAAGCTTTCTTT. It codes for CASSVQGAGSTEAFF.

The CDR3 region is CASSLAAHTGELFF. In DNA, the CDR3 is TGTGCCAGCAGCTTAGCAGCCCACACCGGGGAGCTGTTTTTT. The gene calls are TRBV7-2 and TRBJ2-2, with D uncertain. V lost 0 bases to trimming and J lost 3 bases, with 5 bases between them. The CDR3 loop spans 14 amino acids. From germline, CDR1 is SGHTA and CDR2 FQGNSA.

A few counts support this clonotype. The chain couples TRBV15 to TRBJ2-1; 10 bases are shared with TRBD1. The ends lost 5 bases at V and 3 bases at J; junction bases unmatched: 7. Germline V CDR1 and CDR2: LNHNV, YYDKDF (reference sequence). CDR3 size: 16 residues. The CDR3 sequence: CATSRPGQGSYNEQFF. The CDR3, as DNA: TGTGCCACCAGCCGTCCGGGACAGGGGAGCTACAATGAGCAGTTCTTC.

This clonotype showed up just a few times. A junction end diverges from the germline sequence, so it may reflect a read error. The chain couples TRBV10-3 to TRBJ2-7, with TRBD2 matching over 7 bases. The germline V gene encodes CDR1 ENHRY and CDR2 SYGVKD. The CDR3 spans 13 residues. The CDR3: CASSLAVPYEQYF. The CDR3 nucleotides are TGTGCCAGCAGTCTAGCGGTCCCCTACGAGCAGTACTTC.

CDR3 coding DNA: TGCAGTGCTCCAGCCTCTAGCGGGGGGGACAATGAGCAGTTCTTC. As protein: CSAPASSGGDNEQFF. This rearrangement joins TRBV20-1 to TRBJ2-1, with TRBD2 identical over 12 bases. After removal of 5 bases from V and 5 bases from J, the junction contained 7 bases not matched to a gene. This CDR3 region has 15 residues. The germline gives CDR1 DFQATT, CDR2 SNEGSKA (reference sequence).

The gene calls are TRBV2 and TRBJ1-3; maybe TRBD1 (5 bases). This CDR3 is built from 15 residues. Trimming removed 7 bases at V and 2 bases at J, with 15 bases between. Germline V CDR1 and CDR2: SNHLY, FYNNEI. CDR3 nucleotides: TGTGCCAGCACAATCGCAGGAGGGGCTGGAAACACCATATATTTT. It specifies CASTIAGGAGNTIYF. The whole variable domain, filled in from reference TRBV2 and TRBJ1-3, reads EPEVTQTPSHQVTQMGQEVILRCVPISNHLYFYWYRQILGQKVEFLVSFYNNEISEKSEIFDDQFSVERPDGSNFTLKIRSTKLEDSAMYFCASTIAGGAGNTIYFGEGSWLTVV.

J is TRBJ1-2 and V is TRBV14; 9 positions match TRBD1. CDR1 and CDR2 (germline): SGHDN, FVKESK. The CDR3 covers 15 residues. The J segment lost 2 bases and the V segment lost 4 bases, leaving 5 bases of the junction unmatched. The CDR3 spells CASSRKTGGNYGYTF. Here the CDR3 DNA reads TGTGCCAGCAGCCGAAAGACAGGGGGGAACTATGGCTACACCTTC.

There are many counts of this clonotype. This chain uses TRBV28 with TRBJ1-1, with D possibly TRBD1 on 5 matching bases. The CDR3 loop spans 15 amino acids. The germline V and J ends were trimmed by 2 bases and 0 bases, with 10 bases remaining between them. Looked up from germline, CDR1 is MDHEN and CDR2 is SYDVKM. DNA for the CDR3: TGTGCCAGCAGTTTAAAGGAGGGGATGAACACTGAAGCTTTCTTT. As protein: CASSLKEGMNTEAFF.

The rearrangement uses TRBV15 and TRBJ2-5, with TRBD1 matching 9 bases. The germline V gene has CDR1 LNHNV and CDR2 YYDKDF (reference sequence). J was trimmed by 5 bases and V by 8 bases; bases with no gene match: 12. This CDR3 is built from 15 residues. CDR3 residues: CATGYSGTGWETQYF. DNA of the CDR3: TGTGCCACCGGATACTCCGGGACAGGGTGGGAGACCCAGTACTTC.

The chain recombines TRBV7-2 with TRBJ2-7, with TRBD2 matching 9 bases. Germline V gives CDR1 SGHTA, CDR2 FQGNSA. The CDR3 covers 15 residues. Unmatched junction bases numbered 9, after V lost 5 bases and J lost 4 bases. CDR3 protein: CASSTAGLADYEQYF. CDR3 coding DNA: TGTGCCAGCAGCACGGCGGGACTAGCTGATTACGAGCAGTACTTC.

The rearrangement uses TRBV4-3 and TRBJ1-5; D gene unclear. V was cut by 0 bases and J by 10 bases, with 10 bases left in between. The CDR3 is 13 amino acids. The germline V gene has CDR1 LGHNA and CDR2 YSLEER. The CDR3 spells CASSQDHLEPQHF. The DNA of the CDR3 is TGCGCCAGCAGCCAAGACCATTTAGAACCCCAGCATTTT.

In this sample, this clonotype turned up a few times. This rearrangement joins TRBV20-1 to TRBJ2-1; D could derive from TRBD1 or TRBD2 (5 bases each). The length of the CDR3 is 13 residues. Deletions cut 5 bases from V and 2 bases from J, with 10 bases between. Germline V gene lookup returns CDR1 DFQATT and CDR2 SNEGSKA (reference sequence). This CDR3 reads CSAGDGTYNEQFF. For the CDR3, the DNA is TGCAGTGCTGGGGACGGTACCTACAATGAGCAGTTCTTC.

V and J are TRBV4-3 and TRBJ2-3; 8 bases align to TRBD1. The CDR3 runs 17 residues. The germline gives CDR1 LGHNA, CDR2 YSLEER. Losses at the gene ends were 0 bases for V and 1 base for J; bases not matched to a gene: 6. CDR3 sequence (DNA): TGCGCCAGCAGCCAAGATCGGACAGGGTTGGGCACAGATACGCAGTATTTT. It specifies CASSQDRTGLGTDTQYF.

CDR3: CASSRLTSGSSEQYV. In nucleotides, the CDR3 is TGTGCCAGCAGTCGTCTGACTAGCGGGAGTAGCGAGCAGTACGTC. This rearrangement joins TRBV7-2 to TRBJ2-7; 12 bases are a match to TRBD2. The CDR3 has 15 residues. With V trimmed by 6 bases and J by 6 bases, 9 bases remained unmatched. Germline assignment: CDR1 SGHTA and CDR2 FQGNSA.

The rearrangement uses TRBV14 and TRBJ2-7; TRBD2 aligns across 12 bases. With 3 bases clipped from V and 3 bases from J, the junction kept 6 bases outside the gene matches. Looked up from germline, CDR1 is SGHDN and CDR2 is FVKESK. This CDR3 has 16 residues. The CDR3 loop is CASSQETSGSYYEQYF. The DNA for the CDR3 is TGTGCCAGCAGCCAGGAGACTAGCGGGAGCTACTACGAGCAGTACTTC.

This clonotype was counted only a few times. The chain carries TRBV29-1 and TRBJ2-5, with 9 positions matching TRBD1. J lost 5 bases, V lost 4 bases, and 5 bases had no gene match. CDR1 and CDR2 (germline): SQVTM, ANQGSEA. This CDR3 has 13 residues. The CDR3 sequence is CSVGTGVLETQYF. CDR3 DNA sequence: TGCAGCGTTGGGACAGGGGTTTTGGAGACCCAGTACTTC.

Note on this clonotype: This may be a read error, as it is one base from a much larger clone. This chain uses TRBV20-1 with TRBJ2-1, with TRBD2 as a possible D gene (6 bases). Germline V gene data show CDR1 as DFQATT and CDR2 as SNEGSKA (reference sequence). The V end lost 7 bases, the J end lost 3 bases, and 25 bases lay between the germline ends. This CDR3 region has 17 residues. CDR3 protein: CSDASAGGIVFYNEQFF. CDR3 bases: TGCAGTGATGCGTCGGCTGGCGGGATTGTCTTCTACAATGAGCAGTTCTTC.

The J gene is TRBJ2-7, the V gene TRBV10-3, with 11 bases lining up with TRBD1. V was clipped by 0 bases and J by 2 bases; unmatched bases: 3. The CDR3 runs 16 residues. In germline, CDR1 is ENHRY, CDR2 SYGVKD. The DNA of the CDR3 is TGTGCCATCAGTGAGTCGGGGGACAGGGGGGCCTACGAGCAGTACTTC. It yields the protein CAISESGDRGAYEQYF.

V usage is TRBV18 and J usage is TRBJ2-1; D uncertain. This CDR3 spans 15 amino acids. Trimming took 2 bases from V and 0 from J, leaving 8 bases between them. Germline CDR1 is KGHSH and CDR2 is LQKENI. The CDR3 sequence: CASSPITSSYNEQFF. CDR3 bases: TGTGCCAGCTCACCAATCACGAGCTCCTACAATGAGCAGTTCTTC.

The chain has TRBV5-5 and TRBJ2-2; D remains ambiguous. In germline, CDR1 is SGHKS, CDR2 YYEKEE (reference sequence). This CDR3 has 14 amino acids. With 8 bases removed from V and 6 bases from J, the gap between germline ends came to 17 bases. CDR3 in amino acids: CARTLTLSSGELFF. The DNA of the CDR3 is TGTGCCAGGACCCTGACGCTCAGCTCCGGGGAGCTGTTTTTT. The full variable domain, in which reference TRBV5-5 and TRBJ2-2 provide the parts outside the CDR3, is DAGVTQSPTHLIKTRGQQVTLRCSPISGHKSVSWYQQVLGQGPQFIFQYYEKEERGRGNFPDRFSARQFPNYSSELNVNALLLGDSALYLCARTLTLSSGELFFGEGSRLTVL.

This clonotype was counted only a few times. The chain uses TRBV15 and TRBJ2-1, with 7 bases lining up with TRBD2. The germline CDR1 and CDR2 sequences are LNHNV and YYDKDF (reference sequence). V lost 0 bases, J lost 8 bases, and 7 bases stayed unmatched. This CDR3 contains 15 residues. The CDR3 DNA is TGTGCCACCAGCAGAGAAGGGTCGGGGGGATATGAGCAGTTCTTC. This gives the protein CATSREGSGGYEQFF. The variable domain in full, completed from reference TRBV15 and TRBJ2-1, reads DAMVIQNPRYQVTQFGKPVTLSCSQTLNHNVMYWYQQKSSQAPKLLFHYYDKDFNNEADTPDNFQSRRPNTSFCFLDIRSPGLGDTAMYLCATSREGSGGYEQFFGPGTRLTVL.

The CDR3 bases are TGTGCCAGCAGCGCGGGGGGTCCTGGCCGGGAGCTGTTTTTT. As protein: CASSAGGPGRELFF. The chain uses TRBV7-2 and TRBJ2-2, with TRBD2 matching 8 bases. The trim removed 5 bases at V and 9 bases at J, leaving 8 bases unmatched. Germline loops: CDR1 SGHTA, CDR2 FQGNSA. The CDR3 contains 14 residues.

In its sample, this clonotype was seen a few times. The J gene is TRBJ2-1, the V gene TRBV5-1; TRBD2 matches 7 bases. CDR3 length: 16 amino acids. Per germline, CDR1 SGHRS and CDR2 YFSETQ. V lost 3 bases, J lost 0 bases, and 6 bases stayed unmatched. The CDR3 region is CASSSAAGISYNEQFF. The CDR3 DNA reads TGCGCCAGCAGCTCGGCAGCGGGAATCTCCTACAATGAGCAGTTCTTC.